This T cell receptor (beta chain) stems from a study of blood T cell repertoires in COVID-19. Study summary: PBMCs, B-cell-depleted T cells, or T cells were the source of the cDNA or gDNA that made up the material.

Germline V lookup: CDR1 LGHDT, CDR2 YNNKEL (reference sequence). The V and J ends lost 6 bases and 0 bases respectively, with 9 bases between them. The CDR3 is 14 residues long. Clones were read by immunoSEQ multiplex PCR, and TCRdb kept only the in-frame ones, dropping some. The table lists approximately 400,000 clones, about 90% of them singletons, with 1% to 1.5% in the top ten. Everyone who took part was 18 to 89 years old, and they came from roughly 25 US areas. The sequencing sample was made of PBMCs or T cells enriched from blood (not recorded which). This sequence was found in a man aged 25 to 40 who had recovered from COVID-19. The chain combines TRBV3-1 (or the pseudogene TRBV3-2) with TRBJ2-1; perhaps TRBD2 as D (6 bases). The CDR3 spells CASSVAVSYNEQFF. In DNA form, the CDR3 reads TGTGCCAGCAGTGTAGCGGTCTCCTACAATGAGCAGTTCTTC.